These T cell receptor beta chains were read from a single sample in a study of multiple sclerosis patients with progressive multifocal leukoencephalopathy. Profiled with immunoSEQ multiplex PCR; TCRdb holds only in-frame clones, not every one. The sample shows tens of thousands of clones, roughly 89% of them seen only once. The specimen comprised PBMCs, sampled from a patient treated with natalizumab. Source of these receptors: a human donor with multiple sclerosis. CDR3s include the opening cysteine and the closing phenylalanine or tryptophan. D genes are given only for firm matches. The size of a clone is reported for some rows only, either as once, few or many, or as a class for expanded clones.

j_gene,abundance,d_gene,v_gene,CDR3nt,CDR3aa
TRBJ1-2,NA,NA,TRBV30,TGTGCCTGGAGTGTAGCGCAGGGGAGGGGCTACACCTTC,CAWSVAQGRGYTF
TRBJ1-1,NA,TRBD1,TRBV7-8,TGTGCCAGCAGCTCGCCCACCCCAGGGGGGCCCACTGAAGCTTTCTTT,CASSSPTPGGPTEAFF
TRBJ1-4,NA,TRBD1,TRBV2,TGTGCCAGCGTAGACAGGGAGGGGGAAAAACTGTTTTTT,CASVDREGEKLFF
TRBJ2-2,NA,NA,TRBV30,TGTGCCTGGAGCCTCGGGATTAGGGCGAACACCGGGGAGCTGTTTTTT,CAWSLGIRANTGELFF
TRBJ1-1,NA,NA,TRBV6-5,TGTGCCAGCAGCCCCCTTGTGGGTATTAACACTGAAGCTTTCTTT,CASSPLVGINTEAFF
TRBJ1-4,NA,NA,TRBV19,TGTGCCAGTAGTAAGACAGTCTCTAATGAAAAACTGTTTTTT,CASSKTVSNEKLFF
TRBJ1-1,NA,NA,TRBV6-1,TGTGCCAGCAGTGAAGGAGAACGCGGGTGGACTGAAGCTTTCTTT,CASSEGERGWTEAFF
TRBJ1-2,NA,NA,TRBV5-1,TGCGCCAGCGGGGACGGCAACTATGGCTACACCTTC,CASGDGNYGYTF
TRBJ1-3,NA,TRBD1,TRBV19,TGTGCCAGTACGGACAGGAGCTCTGGAAACACCATATATTTT,CASTDRSSGNTIYF
TRBJ2-1,NA,TRBD2,TRBV7-2,TGTGCCAGCAGCCCCCTAGCGGGGCCTCCCTACAATGAGCAGTTCTTC,CASSPLAGPPYNEQFF
TRBJ2-1,NA,NA,TRBV6-1,TGTGCCAGCAGTGACGGAAGACAAAATTTCTACAATGAGCAGTTCTTC,CASSDGRQNFYNEQFF
TRBJ2-7,NA,TRBD2,TRBV20-1,TGCAGTGCTGGCGGGAGCCACGAGCAGTACTTC,CSAGGSHEQYF
TRBJ2-5,NA,TRBD2,TRBV7-9,TGTGCCAGCAGCTTACGGCTAGCGGACGTCCTCGAGACCCAGTACTTC,CASSLRLADVLETQYF
TRBJ1-6,NA,NA,TRBV7-6,TGTGCCAGCAGCTTAGGAGGGCTTGGAGGGAATTCACCCCTCCACTTT,CASSLGGLGGNSPLHF
TRBJ2-2,NA,NA,TRBV9,TGTGCCAGCAGCGTTCCAGGGACGACCACCGGGGAGCTGTTTTTT,CASSVPGTTTGELFF
TRBJ1-1,NA,TRBD1,TRBV4-3,TGCGCCAGCAGCCAAGAGGACAGGGGACTTACTGAAGCTTTCTTT,CASSQEDRGLTEAFF
TRBJ2-3,NA,TRBD1,TRBV7-2,TGTGCCAGCAGTAAAGACAGGGGGTCTGCAGATACGCAGTATTTT,CASSKDRGSADTQYF
TRBJ1-6,NA,NA,TRBV7-6,TGTGCCAGCAGCTTATTCAACGGCAATTCACCCCTCCACTTT,CASSLFNGNSPLHF
TRBJ2-7,NA,NA,TRBV4-2,TGTGCCAGCAGCCAAGATCTTATCGCCTACGAGCAGTACTTC,CASSQDLIAYEQYF
TRBJ2-3,NA,TRBD2,TRBV5-1,TGCGCCAGCAGAGCCGGTATAGCGGGAGGAGCAGATACGCAGTATTTT,CASRAGIAGGADTQYF
TRBJ2-1,NA,NA,TRBV11-3,TGTGCCAGCAGCTTATTTTCTGGGAAGAATGAGCAGTTCTTC,CASSLFSGKNEQFF
TRBJ1-5,NA,TRBD1,TRBV2,TGTGCCAGCAGTGAGGGGACAGGAATTTCCCAGCCCCAGCATTTT,CASSEGTGISQPQHF
TRBJ2-1,once,TRBD1,TRBV7-2,TGTGCCAGTGGCCGGGACAGAATCAATGAGCAGTTCTTC,CASGRDRINEQFF
TRBJ1-2,NA,NA,TRBV4-3,TGCGCCAGCAGCCAAGATCGGCGGGGAGGCTATGGCTACACCTTC,CASSQDRRGGYGYTF
TRBJ2-1,NA,NA,TRBV7-9,TGTGCCAGCAGTCCGATCCGGAGCGCTGGAGCCAACAATGAGCAGTTCTTC,CASSPIRSAGANNEQFF
TRBJ2-1,NA,TRBD2,TRBV5-1,TGCGCCAGCACCCCTCTTGCAGGCCCCGGGACTAGCGTGCGGAATGAGCAGTTCTTC,CASTPLAGPGTSVRNEQFF
TRBJ2-7,few,NA,TRBV25-1,TGTGCCAGCAGAGCTTGGGGGTACTACGAGCAGTACTTC,CASRAWGYYEQYF
TRBJ1-3,NA,NA,TRBV25-1,TGTGCCAGCATGGGAAACACCATATATTTT,CASMGNTIYF
TRBJ1-2,NA,NA,TRBV7-9,TGTGCCAGCAGCTTAGCGCGGGAGGGTGACTATGGCTACACCTTC,CASSLAREGDYGYTF
TRBJ1-5,NA,TRBD1,TRBV7-9,TGTGCCAGCAGCTTGGACAGGGACTATGGTCAGCCCCAGCATTTC,CASSLDRDYGQPQHF
TRBJ2-7,NA,NA,TRBV7-9,TGTGCCAGCAGCTCGAGACAGACGCAGTACTTC,CASSSRQTQYF
TRBJ1-3,NA,NA,TRBV6-1,TGTGCCAGCAGTGAACCCGACTCCGTCTCTGGAAACACCATATATTTT,CASSEPDSVSGNTIYF
TRBJ2-7,NA,TRBD1,TRBV6-5,TGTGCCAGCAGTCTCGGGACAGAGACCGAGCAGTACTTC,CASSLGTETEQYF
TRBJ2-6,NA,NA,TRBV7-9,TGTGCCAGCAGCTTAGGTCGGGGAGCTGGGGCCAACGTCCTGACTTTC,CASSLGRGAGANVLTF
TRBJ2-7,NA,TRBD2,TRBV15,TGTGCCACCAGCAGAGATTTGACTAGCGGGAGTAAGCGCCCCTACGAGCAGTACTTC,CATSRDLTSGSKRPYEQYF
TRBJ1-6,NA,NA,TRBV5-6,TGTGCCAGCAGCTTGTTCTCGGGGGACGGTTCACCCCTCCACTTT,CASSLFSGDGSPLHF
TRBJ2-7,few,NA,TRBV28,TGTGCCAGCGGTGCCGGAGCAGGGTACGAGCAGTACTTC,CASGAGAGYEQYF
TRBJ2-7,NA,NA,TRBV7-7,TGTGCCAGCAGCCCCAGCGGGTCCTCCTACGAGCAGTACTTC,CASSPSGSSYEQYF
TRBJ1-4,NA,NA,TRBV18,TGTGCCAGCTCACCCAGGCAACTCGCCAGGTCCGCAACTAATGAAAAACTGTTTTTT,CASSPRQLARSATNEKLFF
TRBJ2-7,NA,NA,TRBV25-1,TGTGCCAGCAGTGAATTTGGGCTAGCCGCTCGCTACGAGCAGTACTTC,CASSEFGLAARYEQYF
TRBJ2-6,NA,NA,TRBV6-5,TGTGCCAGCACCTTAAGGGGGGCCAACGTCCTGACTTTC,CASTLRGANVLTF
TRBJ2-1,NA,TRBD1,TRBV27,TGTGCCAGCAGTCTGGACAGGGGACTTCATGAGCAGTTCTTC,CASSLDRGLHEQFF
TRBJ2-1,NA,TRBD2,TRBV28,TGTGCCACCTCCCCTAGCGGGGACAATGAGCAGTTCTTC,CATSPSGDNEQFF
TRBJ2-1,NA,TRBD2,TRBV5-1,TGCGCCAGCAGCACGGGACTAGCGGGAGTCGGGGGCAATGAGCAGTTCTTC,CASSTGLAGVGGNEQFF
TRBJ2-7,NA,NA,TRBV29-1,TGCAGCGTCGACAGTGAGGGCTCCTACGAGCAGTACTTC,CSVDSEGSYEQYF
TRBJ1-2,NA,NA,TRBV29-1,TGCAGCGTTGGGGGCGGGAACGGGGGTGGCTACACCTTC,CSVGGGNGGGYTF
TRBJ1-1,NA,TRBD1,TRBV19,TGTGCCAGCAGGGGGCGCATAACGACTGAAGCTTTCTTT,CASRGRITTEAFF
TRBJ1-2,NA,NA,TRBV28,TGTGCCAGCAGCCAACGCTTGAGTTACGGGCTTTTAGCGGATGGCTACACCTTC,CASSQRLSYGLLADGYTF
TRBJ2-7,NA,NA,TRBV4-1,TGCGCCAGCAGCCAAGGCGCTTACGTGGAGCAGTACTTC,CASSQGAYVEQYF
TRBJ2-7,NA,NA,TRBV28,TGTGCCAGCAGACAGCACGAGCAGTACTTC,CASRQHEQYF
TRBJ2-7,NA,NA,TRBV7-2,TGTGCCAGCAGCTTACTTACAGGGTACGAGCAGTACTTC,CASSLLTGYEQYF
TRBJ1-1,NA,NA,TRBV5-5,TGTGCCAGCAGCTTAGGACAGACGAACACTGAAGCTTTCTTT,CASSLGQTNTEAFF
TRBJ1-2,once,NA,TRBV5-5,TGTGCCAGCAGCTTGGCCCTGGCGGTTCCTGCTAACTATGGCTACACCTTC,CASSLALAVPANYGYTF
TRBJ1-6,NA,NA,TRBV14,TGTGCCAGCAGCCAAGACAGGGCGAGTTCACCCCTCCACTTT,CASSQDRASSPLHF
TRBJ2-7,NA,TRBD1,TRBV28,TGTGCCAGCAGGGGACCGCACAGGGGATTCGAGCAGTACTTC,CASRGPHRGFEQYF